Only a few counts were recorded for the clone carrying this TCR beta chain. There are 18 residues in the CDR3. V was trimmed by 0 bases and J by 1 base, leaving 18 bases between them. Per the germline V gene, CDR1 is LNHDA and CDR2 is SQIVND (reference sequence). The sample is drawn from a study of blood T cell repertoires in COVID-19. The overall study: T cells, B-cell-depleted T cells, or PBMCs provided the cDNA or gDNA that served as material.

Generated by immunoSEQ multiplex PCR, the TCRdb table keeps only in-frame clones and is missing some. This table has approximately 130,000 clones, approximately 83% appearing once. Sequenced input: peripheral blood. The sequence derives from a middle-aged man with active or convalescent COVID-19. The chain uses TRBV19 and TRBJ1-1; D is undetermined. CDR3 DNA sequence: TGTGCCAGTAGTATAGATCTATTAGGCGGTTTCCCGAACACTGAAGCTTTCTTT. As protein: CASSIDLLGGFPNTEAFF.